The 2 T cell receptor beta chains listed next were all sequenced from one sample in a study of patients and donors after allogeneic stem cell transplantation. TCRdb processed the RT-PCR reads anew with MiXCR; each CDR3 protein has one entry. This table has approximately 200,000 distinct CDR3 sequences, less than 15% appearing once. What was sequenced was blood, either unsorted or a sorted T cell fraction (not recorded which). Receptor source: a human donor who was either an allogeneic HSCT recipient or a stem cell or donor lymphocyte infusion donor (not recorded which). It is not recorded whose cells these are; they may come from a transplant donor.

This clonotype showed up many times. The rearrangement joins TRBV15 to TRBJ1-6; TRBD1 matches at 8 bases. The length of the CDR3 is 15 residues. V shed 4 bases, J shed 7 bases, and the junction held 6 bases outside the gene matches. Germline V CDR1 and CDR2: LNHNV, YYDKDF (reference sequence). This chain's CDR3 is CATSIRQGSNSPLHF. In nucleotides, the CDR3 is TGTGCCACCAGCATACGACAGGGGAGCAATTCACCCCTCCACTTT.

The gene calls are TRBV29-1 and TRBJ1-4; D is undetermined. V was cut by 7 bases and J by 7 bases, with 13 bases left in between. CDR1 and CDR2 (germline): SQVTM, ANQGSEA. The CDR3 runs to 12 residues. The CDR3 DNA is TGCAGCGGTCGGACGGGCGTTGAAAAACTGTTTTTT. It encodes CSGRTGVEKLFF.